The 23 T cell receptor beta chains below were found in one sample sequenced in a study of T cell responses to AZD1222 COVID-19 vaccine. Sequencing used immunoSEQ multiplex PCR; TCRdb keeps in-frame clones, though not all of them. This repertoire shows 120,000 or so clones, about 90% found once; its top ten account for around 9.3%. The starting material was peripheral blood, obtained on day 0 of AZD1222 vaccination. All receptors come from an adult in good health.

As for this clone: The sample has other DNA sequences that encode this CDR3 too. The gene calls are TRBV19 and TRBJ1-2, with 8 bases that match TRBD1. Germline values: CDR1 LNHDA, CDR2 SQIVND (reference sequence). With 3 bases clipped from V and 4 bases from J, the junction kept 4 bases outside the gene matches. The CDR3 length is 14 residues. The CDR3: CASSIRGRVYGYTF. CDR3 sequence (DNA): TGTGCCAGTAGTATCAGGGGGCGCGTCTATGGCTACACCTTC.

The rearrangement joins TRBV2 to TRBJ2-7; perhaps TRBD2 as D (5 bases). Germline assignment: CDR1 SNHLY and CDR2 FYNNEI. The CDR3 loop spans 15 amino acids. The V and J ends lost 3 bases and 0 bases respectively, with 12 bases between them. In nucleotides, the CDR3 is TGTGCCAGCAGTGAGGCTGCGGGTCCCTCCTACGAGCAGTACTTC. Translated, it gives CASSEAAGPSYEQYF.

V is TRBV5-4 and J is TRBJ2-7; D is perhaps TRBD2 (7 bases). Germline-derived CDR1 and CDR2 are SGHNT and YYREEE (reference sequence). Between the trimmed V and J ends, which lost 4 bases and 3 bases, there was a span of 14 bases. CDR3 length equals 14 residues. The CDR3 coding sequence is TGTGCCAGCAGCCCAAGGGGGGGTCACTACGAGCAGTACTTC. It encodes CASSPRGGHYEQYF.

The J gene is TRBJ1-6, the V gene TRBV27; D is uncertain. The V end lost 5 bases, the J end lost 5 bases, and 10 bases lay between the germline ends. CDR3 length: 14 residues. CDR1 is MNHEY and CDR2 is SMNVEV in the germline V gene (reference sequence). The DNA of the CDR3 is TGTGCCAGCAGTCCCGGGTGGAATAATTCACCCCTCCACTTT. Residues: CASSPGWNNSPLHF.

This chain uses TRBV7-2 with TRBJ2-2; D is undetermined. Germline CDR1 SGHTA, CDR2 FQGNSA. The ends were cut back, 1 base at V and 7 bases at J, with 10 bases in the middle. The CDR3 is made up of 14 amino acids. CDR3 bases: TGTGCCAGCAGCTTAGTGGTAACGCTCGGGGAGCTGTTTTTT. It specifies CASSLVVTLGELFF.

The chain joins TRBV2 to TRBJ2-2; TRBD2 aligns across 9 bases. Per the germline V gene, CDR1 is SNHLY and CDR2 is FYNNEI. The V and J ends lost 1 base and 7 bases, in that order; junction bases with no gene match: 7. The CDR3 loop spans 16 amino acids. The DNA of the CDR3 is TGTGCCAGCAGTGAAGGGCGGGGGGGCCGGATCGGGGAGCTGTTTTTT. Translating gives CASSEGRGGRIGELFF.

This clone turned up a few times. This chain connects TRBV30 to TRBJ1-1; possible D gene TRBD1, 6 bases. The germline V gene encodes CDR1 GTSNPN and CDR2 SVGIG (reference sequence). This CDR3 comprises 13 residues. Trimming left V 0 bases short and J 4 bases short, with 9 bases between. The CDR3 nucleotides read TGTGCCTGGAGTGTTTACAGGGTCACTGAAGCTTTCTTT. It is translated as CAWSVYRVTEAFF.

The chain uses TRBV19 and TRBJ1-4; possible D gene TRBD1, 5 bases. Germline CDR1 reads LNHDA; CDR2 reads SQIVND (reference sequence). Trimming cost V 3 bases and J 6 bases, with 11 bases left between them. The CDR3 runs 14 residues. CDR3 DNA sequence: TGTGCCAGTAGTATTAGGGGAGGGGATGAAAAACTGTTTTTT. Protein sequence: CASSIRGGDEKLFF. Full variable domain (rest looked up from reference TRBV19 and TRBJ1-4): DGGITQSPKYLFRKEGQNVTLSCEQNLNHDAMYWYRQDPGQGLRLIYYSQIVNDFQKGDIAEGYSVSREKKESFPLTVTSAQKNPTAFYLCASSIRGGDEKLFFGSGTQLSVL.

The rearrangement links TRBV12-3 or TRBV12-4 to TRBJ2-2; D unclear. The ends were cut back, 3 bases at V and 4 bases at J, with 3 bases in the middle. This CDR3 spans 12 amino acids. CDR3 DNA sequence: TGTGCCAGCAGTTTCCCCACCGGGGAGCTGTTTTTT. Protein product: CASSFPTGELFF.

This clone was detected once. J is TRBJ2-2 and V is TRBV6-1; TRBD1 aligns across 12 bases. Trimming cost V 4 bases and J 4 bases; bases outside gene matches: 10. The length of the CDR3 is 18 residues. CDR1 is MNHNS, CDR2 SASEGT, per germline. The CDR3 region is CASSVRDRGRHGTGELFF. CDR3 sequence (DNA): TGTGCCAGCAGTGTCCGGGACAGGGGGCGCCATGGCACCGGGGAGCTGTTTTTT.

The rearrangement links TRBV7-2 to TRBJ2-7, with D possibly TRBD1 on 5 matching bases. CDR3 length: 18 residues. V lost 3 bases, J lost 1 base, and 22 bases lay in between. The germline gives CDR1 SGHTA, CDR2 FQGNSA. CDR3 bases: TGTGCCAGCAGCTTTGCGACAGCATGGGTCACGGTATCCTACGAGCAGTACTTC. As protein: CASSFATAWVTVSYEQYF.

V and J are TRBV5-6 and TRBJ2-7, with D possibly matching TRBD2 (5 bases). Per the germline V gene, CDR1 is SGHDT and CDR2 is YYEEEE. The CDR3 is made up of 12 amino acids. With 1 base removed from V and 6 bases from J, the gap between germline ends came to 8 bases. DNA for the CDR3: TGTGCCAGCAGCTTGATCCGGGGCGAGCAGTACTTC. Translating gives CASSLIRGEQYF.

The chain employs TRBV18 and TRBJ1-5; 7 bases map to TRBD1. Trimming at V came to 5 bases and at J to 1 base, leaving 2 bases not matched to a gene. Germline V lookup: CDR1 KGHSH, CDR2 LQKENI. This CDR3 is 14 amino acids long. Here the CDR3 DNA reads TGTGCCAGCTCAACACAGGGGAGCAATCAGCCCCAGCATTTT. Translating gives CASSTQGSNQPQHF.

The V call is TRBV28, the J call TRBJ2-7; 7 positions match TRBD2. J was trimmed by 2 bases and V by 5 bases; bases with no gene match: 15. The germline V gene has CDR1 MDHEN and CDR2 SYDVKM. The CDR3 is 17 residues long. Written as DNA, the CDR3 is TGTGCCAGCAGTCCTCGTTCGGGGGGTATTGTCCCCTACGAGCAGTACTTC. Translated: CASSPRSGGIVPYEQYF.

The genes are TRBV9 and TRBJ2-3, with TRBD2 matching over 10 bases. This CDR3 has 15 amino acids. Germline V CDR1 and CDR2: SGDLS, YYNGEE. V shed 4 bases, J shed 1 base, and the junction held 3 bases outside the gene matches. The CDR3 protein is CASSTLAGGTDTQYF. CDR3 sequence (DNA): TGTGCCAGCAGCACTCTAGCGGGGGGCACAGATACGCAGTATTTT. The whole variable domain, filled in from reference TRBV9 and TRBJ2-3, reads DSGVTQTPKHLITATGQRVTLRCSPRSGDLSVYWYQQSLDQGLQFLIQYYNGEERAKGNILERFSAQQFPDLHSELNLSSLELGDSALYFCASSTLAGGTDTQYFGPGTRLTVL.

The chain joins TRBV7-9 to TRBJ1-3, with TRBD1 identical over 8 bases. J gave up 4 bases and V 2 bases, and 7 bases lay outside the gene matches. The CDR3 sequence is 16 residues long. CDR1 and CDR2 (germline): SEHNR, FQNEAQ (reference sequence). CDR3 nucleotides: TGTGCCAGCAGCTTATTTCAGGGGGCTGCGGGAAACACCATATATTTT. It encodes CASSLFQGAAGNTIYF.

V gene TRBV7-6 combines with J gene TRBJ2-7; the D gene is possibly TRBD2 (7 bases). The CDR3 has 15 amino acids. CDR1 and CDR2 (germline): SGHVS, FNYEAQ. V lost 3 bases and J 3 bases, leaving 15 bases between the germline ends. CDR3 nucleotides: TGTGCCAGCAGCTTGGGCCCGGGGGGCGGCTACGAGCAGTACTTC. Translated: CASSLGPGGGYEQYF.

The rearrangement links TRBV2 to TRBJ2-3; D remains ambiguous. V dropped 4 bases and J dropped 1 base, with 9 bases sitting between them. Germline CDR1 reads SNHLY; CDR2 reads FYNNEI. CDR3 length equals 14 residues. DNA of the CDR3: TGTGCCAGCAGTGGGACCCTCCGCACAGATACGCAGTATTTT. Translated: CASSGTLRTDTQYF.

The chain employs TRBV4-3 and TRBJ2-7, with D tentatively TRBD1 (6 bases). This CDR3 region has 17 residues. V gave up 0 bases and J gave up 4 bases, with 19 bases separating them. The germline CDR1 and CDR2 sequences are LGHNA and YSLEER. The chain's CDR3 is CASSQERSLGAPYEQYF. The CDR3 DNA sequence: TGCGCCAGCAGCCAAGAGAGGTCTCTGGGGGCGCCGTACGAGCAGTACTTC.

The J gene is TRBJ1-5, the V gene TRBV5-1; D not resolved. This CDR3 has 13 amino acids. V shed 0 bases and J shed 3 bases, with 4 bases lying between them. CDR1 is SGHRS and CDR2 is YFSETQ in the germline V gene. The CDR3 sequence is CASSLGINQPQHF. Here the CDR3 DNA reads TGCGCCAGCAGCTTGGGGATCAATCAGCCCCAGCATTTT.

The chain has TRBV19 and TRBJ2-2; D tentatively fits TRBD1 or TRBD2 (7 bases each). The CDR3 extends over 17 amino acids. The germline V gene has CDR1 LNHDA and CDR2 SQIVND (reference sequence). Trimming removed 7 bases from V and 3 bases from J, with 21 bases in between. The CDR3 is CASTPGRGRPDTGELFF. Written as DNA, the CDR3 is TGTGCCAGTACCCCGGGGAGGGGGCGCCCGGACACCGGGGAGCTGTTTTTT.

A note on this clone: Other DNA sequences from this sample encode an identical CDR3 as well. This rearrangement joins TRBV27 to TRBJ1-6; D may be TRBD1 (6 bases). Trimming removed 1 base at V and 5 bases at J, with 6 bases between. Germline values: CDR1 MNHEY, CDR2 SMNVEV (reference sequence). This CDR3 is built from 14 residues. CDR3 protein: CASSLYRDNSPLHF. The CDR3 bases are TGTGCCAGCAGTTTATACAGGGATAATTCACCCCTCCACTTT.

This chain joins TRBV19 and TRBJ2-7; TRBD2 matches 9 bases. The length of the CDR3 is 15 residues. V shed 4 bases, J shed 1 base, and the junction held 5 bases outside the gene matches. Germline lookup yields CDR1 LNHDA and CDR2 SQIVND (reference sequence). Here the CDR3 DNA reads TGTGCCAGTAGTACCCCTAGCGGGGATTCCTACGAGCAGTACTTC. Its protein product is CASSTPSGDSYEQYF. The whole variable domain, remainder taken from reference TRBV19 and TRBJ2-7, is DGGITQSPKYLFRKEGQNVTLSCEQNLNHDAMYWYRQDPGQGLRLIYYSQIVNDFQKGDIAEGYSVSREKKESFPLTVTSAQKNPTAFYLCASSTPSGDSYEQYFGPGTRLTVT.